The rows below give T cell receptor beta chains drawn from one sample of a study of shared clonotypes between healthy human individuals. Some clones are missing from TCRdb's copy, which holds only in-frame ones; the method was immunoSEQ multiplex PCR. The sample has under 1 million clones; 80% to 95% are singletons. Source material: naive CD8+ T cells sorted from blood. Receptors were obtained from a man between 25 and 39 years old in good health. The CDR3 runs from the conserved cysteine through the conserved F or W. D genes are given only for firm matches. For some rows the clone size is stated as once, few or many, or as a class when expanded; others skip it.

CDR3: CASSLVQGANTEAFF; DNA: TGTGCCAGCAGCTTAGTTCAGGGGGCGAACACTGAAGCTTTCTTT; J: TRBJ1-1; V: TRBV7-6; size: NA; D: TRBD1
CDR3: CASSPGTSGYNEQFF; DNA: TGTGCCAGCAGCCCTGGGACTAGCGGCTACAATGAGCAGTTCTTC; J: TRBJ2-1; V: TRBV11-2; size: NA; D: TRBD2
CDR3: CASLSRPDTGELFF; DNA: TGTGCCAGCCTGTCACGGCCGGACACCGGGGAGCTGTTTTTT; J: TRBJ2-2; V: TRBV6-1; size: NA; D: NA
CDR3: CASSPRTGGVEKQYF; DNA: TGTGCCAGCAGTCCCAGGACAGGGGGGGTTGAAAAGCAGTATTTT; J: TRBJ2-3; V: TRBV6-5; size: NA; D: TRBD1
CDR3: CASSLESWQLNTEAFF; DNA: TGTGCCAGCAGCTTGGAATCTTGGCAGTTGAACACTGAAGCTTTCTTT; J: TRBJ1-1; V: TRBV5-8; size: NA; D: NA
CDR3: CASSLIGLADNEQFF; DNA: TGTGCCAGCAGCTTAATTGGACTAGCGGACAATGAGCAGTTCTTC; J: TRBJ2-1; V: TRBV13; size: NA; D: TRBD2
CDR3: CASSSPPILLVDTQYF; DNA: TGTGCCAGCAGCTCACCACCGATCCTTCTAGTAGATACGCAGTATTTT; J: TRBJ2-3; V: TRBV7-2; size: NA; D: NA
CDR3: CASSGRGIYNEQFF; DNA: TGTGCCAGCAGTGGACGGGGCATTTACAATGAGCAGTTCTTC; J: TRBJ2-1; V: TRBV6-6; size: NA; D: NA
CDR3: CASSVEGSYNEQFF; DNA: TGTGCCAGCAGCGTAGAAGGAAGCTACAATGAGCAGTTCTTC; J: TRBJ2-1; V: TRBV9; size: NA; D: NA
CDR3: CATSPGQGTDTQYF; DNA: TGTGCCACCAGCCCAGGACAGGGGACAGATACGCAGTATTTT; J: TRBJ2-3; V: TRBV15; size: NA; D: TRBD1
CDR3: CASSAYEQYF; DNA: TGTGCCAGCAGCGCTTACGAGCAGTACTTC; J: TRBJ2-7; V: TRBV11-2; size: NA; D: NA
CDR3: CASSPGSYEQYF; DNA: TGTGCTAGCTCTCCCGGATCCTACGAGCAGTACTTC; J: TRBJ2-7; V: TRBV12-5; size: NA; D: NA
CDR3: CASNQGQGETEKLFF; DNA: TGCGCCAGCAACCAAGGACAGGGGGAAACCGAAAAACTGTTTTTT; J: TRBJ1-4; V: TRBV5-1; size: once; D: TRBD1
CDR3: CASSPEQGARFEQYF; DNA: TGTGCCAGCAGCCCCGAACAGGGGGCGCGGTTCGAGCAGTACTTC; J: TRBJ2-7; V: TRBV7-6; size: NA; D: TRBD1
CDR3: CASSEAQLGGRETQYF; DNA: TGTGCCAGCAGTGAAGCGCAGCTAGGGGGTCGGGAGACCCAGTACTTC; J: TRBJ2-5; V: TRBV2; size: NA; D: NA
CDR3: CASSLGKSGVETQYF; DNA: TGTGCCAGCAGCTTAGGAAAATCAGGGGTGGAGACCCAGTACTTC; J: TRBJ2-5; V: TRBV11-2; size: NA; D: NA